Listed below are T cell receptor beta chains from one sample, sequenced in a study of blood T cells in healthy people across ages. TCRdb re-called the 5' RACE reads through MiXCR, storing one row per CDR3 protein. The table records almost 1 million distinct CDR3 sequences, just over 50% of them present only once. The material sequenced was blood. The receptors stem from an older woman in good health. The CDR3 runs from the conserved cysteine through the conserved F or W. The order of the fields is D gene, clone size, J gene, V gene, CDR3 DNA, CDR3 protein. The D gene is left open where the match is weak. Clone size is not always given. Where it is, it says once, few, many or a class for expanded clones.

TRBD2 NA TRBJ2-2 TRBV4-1 TGCGCCAGCAGCCAAGATAGGCTAGCGGGACGGAACACCGGGGAGCTGTTTTTT CASSQDRLAGRNTGELFF
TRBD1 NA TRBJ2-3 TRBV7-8 TGTGCCAGCAGCGCCAGACAGGGTAGGACAGATACGCAGTATTTT CASSARQGRTDTQYF
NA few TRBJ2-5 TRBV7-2 TGTGCCAGCAGCTCACACCTTCAAGAGACCCAGTACTTC CASSSHLQETQYF
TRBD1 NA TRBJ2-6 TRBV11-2 TGTGCCAGCACTCCGTCTCTGTCGGTCAGGGGGATGTCTGGGGCCAACGTCCTGACTTTC CASTPSLSVRGMSGANVLTF
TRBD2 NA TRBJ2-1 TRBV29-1 TGCAGCGTTGAACAGCTAGCGGGAGGAGTAAGCTCCTACAATGAGCAGTTCTTC CSVEQLAGGVSSYNEQFF
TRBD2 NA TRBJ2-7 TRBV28 TGTGCCAGCAGCAAGGCGGGAGGGCCCATCAATGAGCAGTACTTC CASSKAGGPINEQYF
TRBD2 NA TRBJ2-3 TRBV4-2 TGTGCCAGCAGCCAAGATCTAGGTCGCGGGACTAGCGGGAGAGATACGCAGTATTTT CASSQDLGRGTSGRDTQYF
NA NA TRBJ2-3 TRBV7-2 TGTGCCAGCAGCTTAGTAACGGGAGATACGCAGTATTTT CASSLVTGDTQYF
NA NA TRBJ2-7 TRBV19 TGTGCCAGTAGTACCGCCGGGACTGGGCCTTACGAGCAGTACTTC CASSTAGTGPYEQYF
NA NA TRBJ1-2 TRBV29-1 TGCAGCGTTGAAGATCGCAGTATCTATGGCTACACCTTC CSVEDRSIYGYTF
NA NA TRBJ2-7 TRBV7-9 TGTGCCAGCAGCGGAACAGGGCACGAGCAGTACTTC CASSGTGHEQYF
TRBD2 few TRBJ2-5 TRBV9 TGTGCCAGCAGCGTAACTAGCGGAACCCAAGAGACCCAGTACTTC CASSVTSGTQETQYF
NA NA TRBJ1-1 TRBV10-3 TGTGCCATCAGTGGTGGGGACACGAACACTGAAGCTTTCTTT CAISGGDTNTEAFF
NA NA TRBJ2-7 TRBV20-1 TGCAGTGTATTTTTCCGGGCCAATTACGAGCAGTACTTC CSVFFRANYEQYF
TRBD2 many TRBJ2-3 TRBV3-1 TGTGCCAGCAGCCAACCGACTAGCGGCACAGATACGCAGTATTTT CASSQPTSGTDTQYF
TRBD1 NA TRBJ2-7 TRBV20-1 TGCAGTGCTAACCGGGACAGGGAACTCTTCTTAGGGGTGCAGTACTTC CSANRDRELFLGVQYF
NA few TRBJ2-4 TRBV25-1 TGTGCCAGCAGTGGGGGGTGGACCGCCTCAAGTGAAGCCAAAAACATTCAGTACTTC CASSGGWTASSEAKNIQYF
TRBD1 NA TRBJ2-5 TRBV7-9 TGTGCCAGCAGACAGGGACAGACGCAAGAGACCCAGTACTTC CASRQGQTQETQYF
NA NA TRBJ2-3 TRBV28 TGTGCCAGCAGTATAGGGGCGGGTACGCAGTATTTT CASSIGAGTQYF
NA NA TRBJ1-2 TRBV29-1 TGCAGCGTTGAAGCCCAGGGATCTGGCTACACCTTC CSVEAQGSGYTF
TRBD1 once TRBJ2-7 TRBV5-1 TGCGCCAGCAGCAACGGGACAGGGCGAATCTACGAGCAGTACTTC CASSNGTGRIYEQYF
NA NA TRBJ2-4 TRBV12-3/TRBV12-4 TGTGCCAGCAACCCTCCTGGGACCAAAAACATTCAGTACTTC CASNPPGTKNIQYF
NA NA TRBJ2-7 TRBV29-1 TGCAGCGTGGGGGCCAGGTCGTACAATGAGCAGTACTTC CSVGARSYNEQYF
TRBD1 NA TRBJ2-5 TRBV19 TGTGCCAGTAGTACCGGACAGGGCGGCCACACTGAGACCCAGTACTTC CASSTGQGGHTETQYF
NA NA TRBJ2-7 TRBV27 TGTGCCAGCAGTTTAAGGGGATTAGCCTACGAGCAGTACTTC CASSLRGLAYEQYF
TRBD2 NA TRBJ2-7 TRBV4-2 TGTGCCAGCAGCCAAGCCCATCTAGCGGGAGGGCCCTACGAGCAGTACTTC CASSQAHLAGGPYEQYF
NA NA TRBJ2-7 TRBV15 TGTGCCACCAGCAGAGATCAGATGGCCTACGAGCAGTACTTC CATSRDQMAYEQYF
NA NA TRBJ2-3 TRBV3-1 TGTGCCAGCGGATCTAGGGGGACACAGTATTTT CASGSRGTQYF